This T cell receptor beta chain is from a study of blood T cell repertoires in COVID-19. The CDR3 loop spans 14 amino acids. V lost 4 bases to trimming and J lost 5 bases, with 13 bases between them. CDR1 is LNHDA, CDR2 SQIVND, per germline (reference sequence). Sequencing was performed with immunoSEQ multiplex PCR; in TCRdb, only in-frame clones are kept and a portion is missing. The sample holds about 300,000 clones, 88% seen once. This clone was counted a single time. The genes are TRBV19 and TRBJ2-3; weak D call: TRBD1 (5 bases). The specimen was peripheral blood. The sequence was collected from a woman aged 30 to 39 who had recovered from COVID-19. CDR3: CASSRTQGIDTQYF. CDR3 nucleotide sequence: TGTGCCAGTAGTAGAACTCAGGGTATAGATACGCAGTATTTT.